What follows are 8 T cell receptor beta chains derived from one specimen sequenced in a study of shared clonotypes between healthy human individuals (dated by TCRdb to about 2020). The library was produced with the immunoSEQ multiplex PCR assay. Here the immuneACCESS table is served through TCRdb, limited to in-frame sequences with V and J called. Missing clones are a known gap in these copies; in checked studies unresolved V genes cover under half, and the rest lacks a known reason. The sample yields approximately 650,000 clones; nearly 97% were counted once. The ten largest clones capture 0.1% to 0.11% of the sample. CD8 naive samples were obtained by positive selection for CCR7 among CD45RO-negative cells, yielding a CD45RA+CCR7+ population from which TemRA cells were excluded. Sequencing was performed on naive CD8+ T cells sorted from blood. Reading the label with the study, this specimen's cell subset or site is: CD45RA+CCR7+. The receptors were gathered from a woman aged 25 to 39 in good health.

J is TRBJ2-7 and V is TRBV30, with 7 bases aligning to TRBD1. Germline values: CDR1 GTSNPN, CDR2 SVGIG (reference sequence). The trim removed 2 bases at V and 4 bases at J, leaving 2 bases unmatched. The CDR3 is 12 residues long. The chain's CDR3 is CAWSMTGYEQYF. The CDR3 coding sequence is TGTGCCTGGAGTATGACAGGGTACGAGCAGTACTTC.

The chain recombines TRBV29-1 with TRBJ2-7, with no clear D. The CDR3 contains 12 residues. In germline, CDR1 is SQVTM, CDR2 ANQGSEA. The germline V and J ends were trimmed by 1 base and 1 base, with 5 bases remaining between them. CDR3 in amino acids: CSVEGRSYEQYF. The CDR3 region has the DNA TGCAGCGTTGAAGGACGGTCCTACGAGCAGTACTTC.

The chain employs TRBV9 and TRBJ2-3; D uncertain. The CDR3 has 16 amino acids. V lost 0 bases, J lost 0 bases, and 11 bases lay in between. Germline V gene data show CDR1 as SGDLS and CDR2 as YYNGEE. CDR3 DNA: TGTGCCAGCAGCGTAGAGGCAGGATCTAGCACAGATACGCAGTATTTT. It translates to CASSVEAGSSTDTQYF.

This chain links TRBV13 with TRBJ2-5; D might be TRBD1 or TRBD2, each matching 5 bases. The end of the DNA is better explained by TRBJ2-7, so the J call may be wrong. The CDR3 has 14 amino acids. Germline CDR1 PRHDT, CDR2 FYEKMQ (reference sequence). The chain's CDR3 is CASSPFGTPYEQYF. The CDR3 DNA sequence: TGTGCCAGCAGCCCGTTCGGGACCCCGTACGAGCAGTACTTC.

This clone was observed once. The rearrangement links TRBV10-3 to TRBJ2-6; no firm D call. The ends were cut back, 1 base at V and 0 bases at J, with 10 bases in the middle. Germline assignment: CDR1 ENHRY and CDR2 SYGVKD. The CDR3 runs to 17 residues. In DNA form, the CDR3 reads TGTGCCATCAGTGAGTTCGACGGGCACTCTGGGGCCAACGTCCTGACTTTC. It is translated as CAISEFDGHSGANVLTF.

V is TRBV27 and J is TRBJ1-1; D call uncertain. V shed 8 bases and J shed 11 bases, with 12 bases lying between them. Germline CDR1 reads MNHEY; CDR2 reads SMNVEV (reference sequence). The CDR3 covers 10 residues. The CDR3 region has the DNA TGTGCCAGCGGACGAATCGAGGCTTTCTTT. Its protein product is CASGRIEAFF.

The rearrangement uses TRBV27 and TRBJ1-2, with D possibly TRBD1 on 6 matching bases. V lost 5 bases and J 4 bases, leaving 23 bases between the germline ends. The CDR3 length is 17 residues. CDR1 and CDR2 from the germline V gene are MNHEY and SMNVEV (reference sequence). CDR3 sequence: CASSPTILRGEPYGYTF. DNA for the CDR3: TGTGCCAGCAGTCCAACTATTTTGAGGGGGGAACCCTATGGCTACACCTTC.

The genes are TRBV19 and TRBJ2-7; D unresolved. The V and J ends lost 6 bases and 2 bases respectively, with 11 bases between them. CDR3 length equals 13 residues. From germline, CDR1 is LNHDA and CDR2 SQIVND (reference sequence). In DNA, the CDR3 is TGTGCCAGTAGCCCTGCCCCAACCTACGAGCAGTACTTC. The encoded protein is CASSPAPTYEQYF.